The subject of this entry is one TCR beta chain. The CDR3 is 15 amino acids. CDR1 and CDR2 (germline): LNHDA, SQIVND (reference sequence). Trimming cost V 3 bases and J 2 bases, with 14 bases left between them. The data belong to a study of T cell changes during pregnancy in multiple sclerosis. Assay used: immunoSEQ multiplex PCR; TCRdb lists only in-frame clones, some missing. Seen here are about 50,000 clones, roughly 91% observed once, and the top ten hold 0.61%. The chain recombines TRBV19 with TRBJ2-7; TRBD1 might be the D (6 bases). Here the sequenced sample was CD4+ T cells from peripheral blood mononuclear cells, taken after pregnancy. The clonotype comes from a female donor in good health, enrolled as a control in a pregnancy study. The CDR3 here is CASSIIPDRAYEQYF. The DNA of the CDR3 is TGTGCCAGTAGTATTATCCCGGACAGAGCCTACGAGCAGTACTTC.